This T cell receptor (beta chain) was profiled in a study of cytomegalovirus exposure and HLA in healthy donors. Looking at the study overall: Previous work identified around 120 million unique TCR beta sequences from 150 million to 200 million T cells. Overall study results and limits: An assumption of roughly uniform sequencing depth across donors underlay the presence/absence analyses.

PCR employed 60 Vbeta and 13 Jbeta primers. Generated by immunoSEQ multiplex PCR, the TCRdb table keeps only in-frame clones and is missing some. Its listing shows 100,000 to 150,000 clones. V dropped 6 bases and J dropped 3 bases, with 9 bases sitting between them. This CDR3 has 13 amino acids. Germline loops: CDR1 MNHEY, CDR2 SVGAGI. These donors, healthy bone marrow donors, were studied. As to this clone: Antigen unknown.

The sequenced sample consisted of PBMCs. The clonotype comes from a middle-aged woman in good health and CMV-seronegative. This rearrangement joins TRBV6-5 to TRBJ1-5; tentatively, D is TRBD1 (5 bases). CDR3 nucleotide sequence: TGTGCCAGCAGACGACAGATCAATCAGCCCCAGCATTTT. Translated: CASRRQINQPQHF.